The subject of this entry is one TCR beta chain. Its antigen is still unknown. The germline CDR1 and CDR2 sequences are MNHEY and SVGAGI. The CDR3 consists of 14 residues. J lost 14 bases, V lost 6 bases, and 17 bases had no gene match. This sample is drawn from a study of Tregs in tolerant kidney transplant recipients. Study as a whole: Tregs grew about 15 days with irradiated donor B cells, restimulated on day 11. Sorting of CD4+CD25+CD127- cells followed approximately three-day belatacept mixed lymphocyte reactions, sometimes with approximately five-day graft donor restimulation. Stimulator donor B cells were generated over about ten days with CD40L, cyclosporin A and IL-4. Sorting after B cell culture yielded CD25+CD127- and 4-1BB+CD40L- CD4+ cells.

This table comes from immunoSEQ multiplex PCR, and its TCRdb copy is limited to in-frame clones, with some not included. The sample has more than 2,500 clones; roughly 40% are singletons. Sample: Tregs from blood grown in culture. The sequence derives from a human donor in good health. This chain uses TRBV6-5 with TRBJ1-2; TRBD1 matches 8 bases. In DNA form, the CDR3 reads TGTGCCAGCAGAAGGACGGTGCAGGGGGCGCGTTGGACCTTC. Translation gives CASRRTVQGARWTF.